This T cell receptor beta chain was profiled in a study of CD4 T cells in relation to SARS-CoV-2 and coronaviruses (dated by TCRdb to about 2021). Study-wide context: In the ViraFEST assay, PBMCs were cultured with antigen for 9 to 10 days, after which TCR beta CDR3s were sequenced to identify clonal expansions specific to the antigen. Using patient-derived lymphoblastoid cell lines, the shared crossreactive spike epitopes were mapped to their HLA restriction. Memory CD4+ T cell crossreactivity between SARS-CoV-2 and common cold coronavirus spike proteins was assessed at the TCR clonotype level in the study. Samples from a few pre-COVID donors and the naive versus memory experiments were sequenced with the Adaptive Biotechnologies TCR-sequencing kit; other data were Illumina-based. A different TCR-beta assay, based on Illumina, was used to sequence expansion assays from other donors in the study. The negative reference condition was either a culture with an HIV-1 Nef peptide pool or a culture with no peptide.

Library prep was done by the immunoSEQ multiplex PCR assay. The study's own analysis went as follows. During preprocessing, nonproductive sequences were discarded, as were any CDR3s that did not begin with C, did not end with F or W, or were shorter than 7 amino acids. Antigen-specific clonotypes were called with the MANAFEST web app on the basis of expansion relative to the reference and to other culture wells. A clone counted as positive if significantly expanded in 2 of 3 replicate wells versus the reference culture at FDR below 0.05. Positive clones also required significant expansion versus all other tandem wells and an odds ratio above 5. CDR3 homology was quantified as pairwise Levenshtein distance, calculated with the stringdist R package after three terminal residues were trimmed from each end. TCRdb obtained this table from immuneACCESS and retained in-frame rearrangements with V and J assigned. These tables miss some clones; where compared with another copy, unresolved V genes account for less than half of the shortfall, and the remainder is unexplained. V and J calls and clone size are those listed in that table; D and trimming were worked out from the DNA. In this sample the table shows just over 25,000 clones, 60% to 80% of which occur a single time. The ten largest clones add up to about 20% of the sample.

CD4+ T cells from unexposed donors were collected before the COVID-19 pandemic (2011-2018). Following 10 days of culture, the EasySep CD4+ T cell isolation kit was used to isolate CD4+ T cells. As far as cell numbers permitted, CD4+ T cells from unexposed donors were tested for reactivity against SARS-CoV-2 S and N as well as four spike pools from common cold coronaviruses. PBMCs were cultured at about 1.9 million per well in IMDM supplemented with around 5% human AB serum and 9 to 10 IU/ml IL-2. Half of the culture medium was replaced with fresh IL-2-containing medium on days 3 and 7. In general, every peptide culture condition was set up in three replicate wells. The leukapheresis product used for the unexposed donors was purchased from a commercial source. Ficoll-Paque PLUS gradient centrifugation was used to isolate PBMCs from leukapheresis product or whole blood. PBMCs were either used fresh in the expansion assay or cryopreserved at -140 degrees C. The QIAamp Micro DNA Kit was used to extract genomic DNA from the CD4+ T cells.

The CDR3 spans 14 residues, from the cysteine through the phenylalanine. The retained sequence is limited to the CDR3, 42 bases, with the frame set at the first base. The germline ends are 8 bases apart after V is trimmed by 1 base and J by 4 bases. The CDR1 and CDR2 encoded by the germline V gene are MNHNS and SASEGT. This clone was counted a few times. What this receptor recognizes is not known. The record has no base qualities; no much larger clone is one base away. Overall study outcomes, separate from this receptor: Crossreactivity analysis was centred on spike protein, so crossreactivity against other viral proteins was not assessed. Significantly weaker SARS-CoV-2-driven expansion was shown by crossreactive clones than by monoreactive clones, consistent with antigenic imprinting. About 65% of donors had memory CD4+ clonotypes that crossrecognized SARS-CoV-2 and at least one common cold coronavirus spike. Because no donor provided both pre-pandemic and post-infection samples, tracing the source of pre-existing responses was limited. The study was constrained by small numbers of patients and of tested TCRs.

Recombination joined TRBV6-1 with TRBJ1-5; the D gene lacks a confident call. The sequencing sample was made of CD4+ T cells from PBMCs, cultured in vitro. The clonotype originates from a human donor in good health. At the DNA level, the sequence is TGTGCCAGCAGTGAAGGTTTGAGGAATCAGCCCCAGCATTTT. This codes for CASSEGLRNQPQHF.